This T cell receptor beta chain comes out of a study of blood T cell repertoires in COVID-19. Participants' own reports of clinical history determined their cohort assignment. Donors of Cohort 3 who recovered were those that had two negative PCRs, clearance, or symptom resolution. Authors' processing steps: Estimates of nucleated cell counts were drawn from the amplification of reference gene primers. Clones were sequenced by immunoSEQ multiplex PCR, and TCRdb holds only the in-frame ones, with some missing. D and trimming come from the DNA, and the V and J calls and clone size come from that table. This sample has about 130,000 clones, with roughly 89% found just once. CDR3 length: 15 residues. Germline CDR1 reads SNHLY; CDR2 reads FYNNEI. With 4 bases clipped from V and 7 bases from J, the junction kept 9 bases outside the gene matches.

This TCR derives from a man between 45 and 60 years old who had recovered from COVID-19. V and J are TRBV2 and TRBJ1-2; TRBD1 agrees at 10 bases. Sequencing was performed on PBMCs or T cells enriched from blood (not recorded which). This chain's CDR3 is CASSVRDRGPPGYTF. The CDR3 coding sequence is TGTGCCAGCAGTGTCAGGGACAGGGGTCCTCCTGGCTACACCTTC.